This TCR beta chain was sequenced during a study of blood T cell repertoires in COVID-19 (dated by TCRdb to 2020 to 2022). With regard to the full study: Samples from collaborators originated in the United States, Italy and Spain and spanned both the acute and convalescent phases of COVID-19. Where available, HLA class I and class II types were taken from metadata supplied by the sample provider and were not determined by assay-based typing. The dataset comprised deeply sampled blood TCRbeta repertoires from subjects exposed to, actively infected with, or recovered from COVID-19. The material from the prospective study consisted of cDNA or gDNA derived from T cells, B-cell-depleted T cells, or PBMCs. Samples were obtained from the ongoing ImmuneRACE study (first 160 participants) and from 950 to 1,500 subjects provided by 6 global collaborators. Nearly every sample came with metadata listing a de-identified subject ID, COVID-19 status, age in years and sex. The repertoires were released in a freely available public database meant as a resource for research on the immune response to SARS-CoV-2. Summary of the overall study and its limitations: The quantity of clinical and demographic metadata differed by source and by participant and was supplied without curation.

From its cysteine to its phenylalanine, the CDR3 spans 14 amino acids. Kept here is only the CDR3 DNA, which spans 42 bases and is read in frame from base 1. CDR1 and CDR2 were assigned from the germline V gene (reference sequence) as LNHDA and SQIVND. Relative to germline, V is missing 7 bases and J is missing 4 bases, with 8 bases of the junction outside any gene match. To note about this clone: The target of this receptor is not known. No base quality information exists; no much larger clone differs at one position.

TCRbeta CDR3 regions were amplified from genomic DNA by means of the immunoSEQ Assay, a bias-controlled multiplex PCR. Concerning the study's data processing: The number of nucleated cells in each sample was estimated from the amplification of reference gene primers within the assay. Sequence reads were collapsed and filtered to measure the absolute abundance of every unique TCRbeta CDR3 rearrangement. For each sample, productive Simpson clonality was calculated by taking the square root of Simpson's diversity index across productive rearrangements. The table was pulled from immuneACCESS by TCRdb, which kept in-frame rearrangements only. Such tables lose some clones; where checked, under half of the loss comes from unresolved V genes, and the rest has no known cause. The DNA was the basis for D and trimming; V, J and clone size are from that table. The sample contains some 390,000 clones, around 87% of them found a single time. The leading ten clones occupy 0.95% to 1.3% of the sample.

Enrolling through a virtual design, the prospective study's participants ranged in age from roughly 18 to 95 years and lived across 20 to 25 United States geographic areas. In the prospective study, cohorts were assigned on the basis of participant-reported clinical history obtained from a screening survey and a study questionnaire. ImmuneRACE Cohort 3 recovered participants were defined by two consecutive negative NP/OP PCR tests, healthcare professional clearance, or symptom resolution. Each participant in the prospective study had whole blood, serum and a nasopharyngeal or oropharyngeal swab collected by mobile phlebotomists. Over an approximately 2-month period, participants in the prospective study had the option of providing additional blood draws and questionnaires. Before DNA extraction, prospective study blood samples were shipped either frozen or at room temperature.

Sequencing input: PBMCs or T cells enriched from blood (not recorded which). The sequence is built from TRBV19 and TRBJ1-1; TRBD1 agrees with 8 junctional bases. The source is a man aged 25 to 40 who had recovered from COVID-19. CDR3 region: CASKGTGPITEAFF. The sequence in DNA is TGTGCCAGTAAGGGGACAGGTCCCATCACTGAAGCTTTCTTT.